This T cell receptor (beta chain) was recovered during a study of T cells in Graves' hyperthyroidism and ophthalmopathy. At the level of the study: Initial diagnosis, before any treatment, was when peripheral blood was collected. Overall study findings and caveats: Peripheral blood also featured most of the thyroid clonotypes expanded above 0.001. Stable hyperthyroidism and ophthalmopathy were separated using 13 V-J signatures.

Extraction of PBMCs used roughly 9.6 ml of fresh peripheral blood. This CDR3 comprises 13 residues. Germline V gene sequence: CDR1 KGHDR, CDR2 SFDVKD. With 3 bases removed from V and 4 bases from J, the gap between germline ends came to 7 bases. This clonotype was observed a handful of times. No antigen is known for it. RNA transcripts yielded amplified TCR beta CDR3 regions. A set of HTBI primers served as the primers for a first-round RT-PCR of the TCR CDR3. One entry per CDR3 protein, called by TCRdb with MiXCR from the multiplex PCR reads. The sample holds a few hundred thousand distinct CDR3 sequences, approximately 14% seen once.

J is TRBJ2-3 and V is TRBV24-1; D may match TRBD1 or TRBD2 (5 bases each). The specimen sequenced was blood. The origin of this receptor is a woman aged 25 to 39 with Graves' ophthalmopathy. Written as DNA, the CDR3 is TGTGCCACCAGTGATCGAGGGGCAGATACGCAGTATTTT. The encoded protein is CATSDRGADTQYF.